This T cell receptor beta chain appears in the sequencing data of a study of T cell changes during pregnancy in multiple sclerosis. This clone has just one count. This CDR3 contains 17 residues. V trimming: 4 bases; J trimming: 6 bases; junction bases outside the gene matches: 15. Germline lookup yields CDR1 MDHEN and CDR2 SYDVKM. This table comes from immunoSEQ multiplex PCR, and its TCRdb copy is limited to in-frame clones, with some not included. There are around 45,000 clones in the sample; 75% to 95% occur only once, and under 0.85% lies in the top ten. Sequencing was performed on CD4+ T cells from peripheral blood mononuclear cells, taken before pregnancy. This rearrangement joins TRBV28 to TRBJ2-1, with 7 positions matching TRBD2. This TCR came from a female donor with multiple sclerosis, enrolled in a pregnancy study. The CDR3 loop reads CASSSLQTSLKANEQFF. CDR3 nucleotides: TGTGCCAGCAGTTCCCTCCAGACTAGCTTAAAGGCCAATGAGCAGTTCTTC.